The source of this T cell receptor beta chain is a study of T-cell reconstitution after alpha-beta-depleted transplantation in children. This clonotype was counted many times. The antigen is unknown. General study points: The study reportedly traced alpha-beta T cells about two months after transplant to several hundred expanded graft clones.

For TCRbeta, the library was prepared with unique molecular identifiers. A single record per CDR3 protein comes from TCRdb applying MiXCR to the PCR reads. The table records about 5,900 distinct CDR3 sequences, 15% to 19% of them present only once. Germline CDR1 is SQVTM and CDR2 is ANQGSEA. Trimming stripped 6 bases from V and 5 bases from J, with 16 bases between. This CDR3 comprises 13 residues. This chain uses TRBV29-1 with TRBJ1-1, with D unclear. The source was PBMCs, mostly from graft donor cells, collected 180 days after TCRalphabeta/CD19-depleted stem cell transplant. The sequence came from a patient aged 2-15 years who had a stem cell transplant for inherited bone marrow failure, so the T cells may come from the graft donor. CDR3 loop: CSVTRPERTEAFF. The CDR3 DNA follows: TGCAGCGTGACCAGACCTGAACGGACTGAAGCTTTCTTT.